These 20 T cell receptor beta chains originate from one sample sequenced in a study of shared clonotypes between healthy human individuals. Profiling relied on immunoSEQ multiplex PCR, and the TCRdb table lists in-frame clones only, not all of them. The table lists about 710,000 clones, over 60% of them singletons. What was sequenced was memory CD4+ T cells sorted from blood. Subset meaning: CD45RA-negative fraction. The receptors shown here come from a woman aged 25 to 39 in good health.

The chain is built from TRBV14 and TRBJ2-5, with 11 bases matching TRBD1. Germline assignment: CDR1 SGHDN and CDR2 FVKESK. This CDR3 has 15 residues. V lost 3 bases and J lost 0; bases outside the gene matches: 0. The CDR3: CASSQGQGDQETQYF. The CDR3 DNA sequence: TGTGCCAGCAGCCAGGGACAGGGGGACCAAGAGACCCAGTACTTC.

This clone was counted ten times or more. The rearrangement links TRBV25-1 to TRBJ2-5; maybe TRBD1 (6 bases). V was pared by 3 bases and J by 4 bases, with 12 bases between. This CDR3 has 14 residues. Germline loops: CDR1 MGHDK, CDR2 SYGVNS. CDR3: CASSDQGYRETQYF. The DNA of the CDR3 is TGTGCCAGCAGTGATCAGGGGTACCGAGAGACCCAGTACTTC.

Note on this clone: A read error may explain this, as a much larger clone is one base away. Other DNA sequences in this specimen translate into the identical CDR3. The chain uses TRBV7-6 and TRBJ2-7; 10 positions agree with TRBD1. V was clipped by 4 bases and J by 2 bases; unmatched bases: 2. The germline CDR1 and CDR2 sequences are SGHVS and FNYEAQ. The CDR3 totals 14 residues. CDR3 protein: CASSSGQGTYEQYF. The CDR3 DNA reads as TGTGCCAGCAGCTCGGGACAGGGGACCTACGAGCAGTACTTC.

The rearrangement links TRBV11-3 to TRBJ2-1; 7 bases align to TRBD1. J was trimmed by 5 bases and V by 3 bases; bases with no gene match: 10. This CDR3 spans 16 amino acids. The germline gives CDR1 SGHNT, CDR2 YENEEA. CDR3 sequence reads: CASSFTTGTYNNEQFF. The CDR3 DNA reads TGTGCCAGCAGCTTTACGACAGGGACGTATAACAATGAGCAGTTCTTC.

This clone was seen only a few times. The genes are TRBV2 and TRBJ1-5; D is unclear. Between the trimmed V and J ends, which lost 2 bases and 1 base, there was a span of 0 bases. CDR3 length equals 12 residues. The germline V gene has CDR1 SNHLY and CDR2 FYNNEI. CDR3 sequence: CASSESNQPQHF. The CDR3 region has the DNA TGTGCCAGCAGTGAAAGCAATCAGCCCCAGCATTTT.

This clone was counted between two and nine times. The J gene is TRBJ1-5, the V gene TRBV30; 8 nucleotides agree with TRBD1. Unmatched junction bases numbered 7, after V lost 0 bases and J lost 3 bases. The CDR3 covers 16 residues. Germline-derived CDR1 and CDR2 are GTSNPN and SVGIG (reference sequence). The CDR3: CAWSVPGTGHNQPQHF. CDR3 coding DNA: TGTGCCTGGAGTGTACCTGGGACAGGCCACAATCAGCCCCAGCATTTT.

CDR3 amino acids: CASSVGWTQYF. The CDR3 bases are TGTGCCAGCAGCGTAGGGTGGACCCAGTACTTC. The chain recombines TRBV14 with TRBJ2-5; no clear D. The CDR3 spans 11 residues. Per the germline V gene, CDR1 is SGHDN and CDR2 is FVKESK. Trimming removed 5 bases at V and 7 bases at J, with 8 bases between. The variable domain in full, with the rest retrieved from reference TRBV14 and TRBJ2-5, is EAGVTQFPSHSVIEKGQTVTLRCDPISGHDNLYWYRRVMGKEIKFLLHFVKESKQDESGMPNNRFLAERTGGTYSTLKVQPAELEDSGVYFCASSVGWTQYFGPGTRLLVL.

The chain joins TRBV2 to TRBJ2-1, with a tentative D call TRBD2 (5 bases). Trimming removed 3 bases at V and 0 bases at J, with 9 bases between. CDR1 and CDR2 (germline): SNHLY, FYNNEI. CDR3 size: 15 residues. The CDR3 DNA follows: TGTGCCAGCAGTGATGAGGGATTCTCCTACAATGAGCAGTTCTTC. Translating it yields CASSDEGFSYNEQFF.

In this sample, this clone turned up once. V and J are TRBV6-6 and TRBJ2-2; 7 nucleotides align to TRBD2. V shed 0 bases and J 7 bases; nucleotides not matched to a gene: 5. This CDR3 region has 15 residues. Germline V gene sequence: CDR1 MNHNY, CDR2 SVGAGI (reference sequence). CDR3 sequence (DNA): TGTGCCAGCAGTTACTCGCGGGAGCCGGGCGGGGAGCTGTTTTTT. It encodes CASSYSREPGGELFF.

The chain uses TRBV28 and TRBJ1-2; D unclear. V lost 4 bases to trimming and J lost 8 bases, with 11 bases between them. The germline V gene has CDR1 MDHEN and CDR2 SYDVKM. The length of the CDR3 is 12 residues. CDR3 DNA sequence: TGTGCCAGCAGTTACGGACTGGCCGGCTACACCTTC. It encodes CASSYGLAGYTF.

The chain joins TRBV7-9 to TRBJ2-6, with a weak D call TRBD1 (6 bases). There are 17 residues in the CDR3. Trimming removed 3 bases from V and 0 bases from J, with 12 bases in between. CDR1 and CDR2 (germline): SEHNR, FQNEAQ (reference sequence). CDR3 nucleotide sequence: TGTGCCAGCAGCTTCCGACAGGCCTACTCTGGGGCCAACGTCCTGACTTTC. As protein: CASSFRQAYSGANVLTF. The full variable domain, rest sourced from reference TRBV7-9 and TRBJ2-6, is DTGVSQNPRHKITKRGQNVTFRCDPISEHNRLYWYRQTLGQGPEFLTYFQNEAQLEKSRLLSDRFSAERPKGSFSTLEIQRTEQGDSAMYLCASSFRQAYSGANVLTFGAGSRLTVL.

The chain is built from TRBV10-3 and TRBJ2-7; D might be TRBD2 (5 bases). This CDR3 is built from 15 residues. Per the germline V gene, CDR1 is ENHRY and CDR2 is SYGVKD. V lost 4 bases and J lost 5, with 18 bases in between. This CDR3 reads CAISGRSSNSDEQYF. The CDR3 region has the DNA TGTGCCATCAGTGGGAGGAGTTCGAATTCTGACGAGCAGTACTTC.

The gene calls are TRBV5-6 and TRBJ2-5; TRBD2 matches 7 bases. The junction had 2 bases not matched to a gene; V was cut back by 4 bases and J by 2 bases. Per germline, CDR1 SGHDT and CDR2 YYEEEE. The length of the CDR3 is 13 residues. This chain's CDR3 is CASSPGLQETQYF. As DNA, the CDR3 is TGTGCCAGCAGCCCGGGACTACAAGAGACCCAGTACTTC. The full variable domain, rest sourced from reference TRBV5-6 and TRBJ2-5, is DAGVTQSPTHLIKTRGQQVTLRCSPKSGHDTVSWYQQALGQGPQFIFQYYEEEERQRGNFPDRFSGHQFPNYSSELNVNALLLGDSALYLCASSPGLQETQYFGPGTRLLVL.

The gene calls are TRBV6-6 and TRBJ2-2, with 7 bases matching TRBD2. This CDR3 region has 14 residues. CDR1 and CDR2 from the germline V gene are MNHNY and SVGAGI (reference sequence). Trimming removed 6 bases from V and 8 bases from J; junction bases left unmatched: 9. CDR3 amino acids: CASSHPGGTGELFF. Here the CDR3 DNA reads TGTGCCAGCAGCCACCCGGGGGGTACAGGGGAGCTGTTTTTT.

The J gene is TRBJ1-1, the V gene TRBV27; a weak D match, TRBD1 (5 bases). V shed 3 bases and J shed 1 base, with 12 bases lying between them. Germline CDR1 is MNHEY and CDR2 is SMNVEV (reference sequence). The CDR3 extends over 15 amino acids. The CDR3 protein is CASSFTRGWNTEAFF. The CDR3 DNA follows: TGTGCCAGCAGTTTTACCCGGGGGTGGAACACTGAAGCTTTCTTT.

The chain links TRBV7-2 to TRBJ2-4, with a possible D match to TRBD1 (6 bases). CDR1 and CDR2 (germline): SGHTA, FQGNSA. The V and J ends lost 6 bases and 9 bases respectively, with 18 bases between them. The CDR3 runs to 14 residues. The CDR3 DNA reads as TGTGCCAGCAGGATTACAGGGTCCGGAGGCATTCAGTACTTC. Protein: CASRITGSGGIQYF. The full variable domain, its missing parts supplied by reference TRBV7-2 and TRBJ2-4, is GAGVSQSPSNKVTEKGKDVELRCDPISGHTALYWYRQSLGQGLEFLIYFQGNSAPDKSGLPSDRFSAERTGGSVSTLTIQRTQQEDSAVYLCASRITGSGGIQYFGAGTRLSVL.

DNA of the CDR3: TGTGCCAGCAGCTCTAGGAGCGGGAGGGCCGGAGATACGCAGTATTTT. Its protein is CASSSRSGRAGDTQYF. The V and J genes are TRBV5-8 and TRBJ2-3; TRBD2 agrees at 10 bases. Germline-derived CDR1 and CDR2 are SGHTS and YDEGEE. J lost 5 bases, V lost 3 bases, and 9 bases had no gene match. The CDR3 covers 16 residues.

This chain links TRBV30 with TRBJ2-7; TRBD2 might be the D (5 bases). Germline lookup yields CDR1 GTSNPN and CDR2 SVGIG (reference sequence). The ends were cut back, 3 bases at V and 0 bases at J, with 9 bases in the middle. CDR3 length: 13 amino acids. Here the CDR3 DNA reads TGTGCCTGGAGGTTGGGGAGCTCCTACGAGCAGTACTTC. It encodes CAWRLGSSYEQYF. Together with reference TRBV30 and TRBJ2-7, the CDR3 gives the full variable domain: SQTIHQWPATLVQPVGSPLSLECTVEGTSNPNLYWYRQAAGRGLQLLFYSVGIGQISSEVPQNLSASRPQDRQFILSSKKLLLSDSGFYLCAWRLGSSYEQYFGPGTRLTVT.

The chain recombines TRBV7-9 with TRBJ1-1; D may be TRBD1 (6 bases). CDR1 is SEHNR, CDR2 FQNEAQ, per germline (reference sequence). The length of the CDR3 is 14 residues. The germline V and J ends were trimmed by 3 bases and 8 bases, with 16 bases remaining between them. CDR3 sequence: CASSFQRNQGEAFF. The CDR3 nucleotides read TGTGCCAGCAGCTTTCAAAGGAACCAGGGGGAAGCTTTCTTT.

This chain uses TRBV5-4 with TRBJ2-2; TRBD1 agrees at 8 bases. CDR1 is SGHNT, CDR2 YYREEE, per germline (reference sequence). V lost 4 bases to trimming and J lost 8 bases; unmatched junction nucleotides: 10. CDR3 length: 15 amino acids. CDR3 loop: CASSQEQGAQGELFF. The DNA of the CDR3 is TGTGCCAGCAGCCAGGAGCAGGGGGCGCAGGGGGAGCTGTTTTTT. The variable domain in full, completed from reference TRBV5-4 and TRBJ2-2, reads ETGVTQSPTHLIKTRGQQVTLRCSSQSGHNTVSWYQQALGQGPQFIFQYYREEENGRGNFPPRFSGLQFPNYSSELNVNALELDDSALYLCASSQEQGAQGELFFGEGSRLTVL.